This TCR beta chain emerged from a study of T-cell reconstitution after alpha-beta-depleted transplantation in children. CDR1 KGHDR and CDR2 SFDVKD come from the germline V gene. V gave up 5 bases and J gave up 7 bases; unmatched junction bases: 10. The CDR3 loop spans 17 amino acids. Points on this clonotype: Antigen: not known.

TCRbeta library construction was performed incorporating unique molecular identifiers. TCRdb reprocessed the PCR reads via MiXCR and lists one record per CDR3 protein. The table shows 700,000 to 950,000 distinct CDR3 sequences, with 15% to 20% occurring only once. Study-wide results and limits: One year after transplant, T-cell counts and diversity came mostly from newly produced T cells. Several patients had high TCRbeta diversity at day 60; it came from surviving recipient T cells and thymic progenitors. Several hundred expanded graft clones reportedly supplied alpha-beta T cells about two months after transplant.

This specimen consisted of PBMCs, mostly from graft donor cells, obtained 360 days after TCRalphabeta/CD19-depleted stem cell transplant. This TCR came from a male patient aged 5 to 17 who had a stem cell transplant for acute lymphoblastic leukemia, so the T cells may come from the graft donor. The rearrangement uses TRBV24-1 and TRBJ2-1; 13 nucleotides match TRBD2. CDR3 in DNA: TGTGCCACCAGTGGCATACCGGGACTAGCGGGGCTTAATGAGCAGTTCTTC. This codes for CATSGIPGLAGLNEQFF.